The clone carrying this T cell receptor (beta chain) has ten or more counts. The antigen is not known. Whole-study findings and limits: Greatest tumor Treg TCR overlap was with tumor naive CD4+ cells.

V was shortened by 5 bases and J by 0 bases, with 5 bases between the two germline ends. This CDR3 is 13 amino acids long. CDR1 is SGHTA and CDR2 is FQGNSA in the germline V gene. TCRdb called the 5' RACE reads again in MiXCR, with one record for every CDR3 protein. The sample yields around 10,000 distinct CDR3 sequences, about 15% seen once. The sorted Tregs were CD4+CD25+CD127-/low cells. The sequencing input was Tregs sorted from a lymph node. The rearrangement links TRBV7-2 to TRBJ2-4, with D unresolved. The clonotype was recovered from a female donor with breast cancer. The CDR3 region is CASSPEAKNIQYF. The CDR3 nucleotides are TGTGCCAGCAGCCCGGAAGCCAAAAACATTCAGTACTTC.